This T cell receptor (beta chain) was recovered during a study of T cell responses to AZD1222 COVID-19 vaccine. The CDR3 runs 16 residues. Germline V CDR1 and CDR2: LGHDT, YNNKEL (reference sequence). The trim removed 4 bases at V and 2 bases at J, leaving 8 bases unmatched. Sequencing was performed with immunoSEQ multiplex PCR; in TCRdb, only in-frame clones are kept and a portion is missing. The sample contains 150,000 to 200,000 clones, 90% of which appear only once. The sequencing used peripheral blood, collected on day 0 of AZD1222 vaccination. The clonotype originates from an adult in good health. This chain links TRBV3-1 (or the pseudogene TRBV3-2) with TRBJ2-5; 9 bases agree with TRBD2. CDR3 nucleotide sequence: TGTGCCAGCAGCCCGCGGACTAGCGCCAGGCAAGAGACCCAGTACTTC. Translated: CASSPRTSARQETQYF.